This T cell receptor (beta chain) came from a study of shared clonotypes between healthy human individuals. At the level of the study: The composition of the donors was a couple of women and a few men aged 18 to 49.

General study findings and limits: A generally larger estimated richness was seen in naive subsets than in memory subsets. Although depth was large, rarefaction showed that sequencing of the sorted subsets was incomplete. An expected dependence of interdonor clonotype sharing on sequencing depth was noted.

Deletions cut 5 bases from V and 15 bases from J, with 14 bases between. Germline CDR1 MDHEN, CDR2 SYDVKM. CDR3 length: 12 amino acids. Only in-frame clones appear in the TCRdb table, and some are missing; sequencing was by immunoSEQ multiplex PCR. The sample lists around 370,000 clones; 95% to 97% were seen once. On this clone itself: As yet, its antigen is unknown.

This chain uses TRBV28 with TRBJ1-6; D may be TRBD1 (6 bases). This TCR came from a man aged 30 to 39 in good health. Sequencing was performed on memory CD8+ T cells sorted from blood. Subset indicated: CD45RO+ cells pooled with CCR7-negative TemRA cells. CDR3 loop: CASSETGFSLHF. CDR3 DNA sequence: TGTGCCAGCAGTGAAACAGGGTTTAGCCTCCACTTT.